The TCR beta chain under discussion was sequenced for a study of blood T cell repertoires in COVID-19. Study background: Spain, Italy and the United States supplied samples that represented acute and convalescent COVID-19. Sample material is recorded as cDNA or gDNA derived from T cells, B-cell-depleted T cells, or PBMCs.

The length of the CDR3 is 17 residues. Germline-derived CDR1 and CDR2 are SGHRS and YFSETQ. V was clipped by 4 bases and J by 5 bases; unmatched bases: 13. Original methodology: By means of reference gene primer amplification, nucleated cell counts were estimated. Measured with immunoSEQ multiplex PCR; TCRdb has only the in-frame clones, and not every one. That table gives V, J and clone size, and the DNA gave D and trimming. The sample lists about 130,000 clones; approximately 85% were seen once. The gene calls are TRBV5-1 and TRBJ2-5; 11 bases align to TRBD2. The receptor was isolated from a woman aged 80 or older with COVID-19, enrolled during active disease. The specimen was peripheral blood. The CDR3 is CASSPGSLAGGRETQYF. The CDR3, as DNA: TGCGCCAGCAGCCCTGGAAGCCTAGCGGGAGGCCGGGAGACCCAGTACTTC.